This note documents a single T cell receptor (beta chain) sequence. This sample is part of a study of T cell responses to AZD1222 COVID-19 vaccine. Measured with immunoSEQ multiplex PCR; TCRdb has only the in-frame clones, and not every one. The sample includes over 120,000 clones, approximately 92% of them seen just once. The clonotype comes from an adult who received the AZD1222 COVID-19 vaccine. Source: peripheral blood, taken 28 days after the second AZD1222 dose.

The CDR3 protein is CASSAWGRMNTEAFF. The CDR3 coding sequence is TGTGCCAGCAGCGCCTGGGGCCGGATGAACACTGAAGCTTTCTTT. The chain is built from TRBV9 and TRBJ1-1, with D maybe TRBD1 (5 bases). CDR1 is SGDLS, CDR2 YYNGEE, per germline. Trimming cost V 3 bases and J 0 bases, with 12 bases left between them. There are 15 residues in the CDR3.